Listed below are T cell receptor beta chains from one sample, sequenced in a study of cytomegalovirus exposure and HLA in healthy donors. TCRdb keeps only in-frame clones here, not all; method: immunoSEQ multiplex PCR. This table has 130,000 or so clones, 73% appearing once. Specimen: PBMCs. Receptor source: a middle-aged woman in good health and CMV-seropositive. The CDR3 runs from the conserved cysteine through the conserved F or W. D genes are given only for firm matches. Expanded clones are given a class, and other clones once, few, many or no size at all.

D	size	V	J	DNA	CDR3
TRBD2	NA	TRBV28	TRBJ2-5	TGTGCCAGCAGCCGCGGGGGGACTAGCGGGAGTTTTTTAGAGACCCAGTACTTC	CASSRGGTSGSFLETQYF
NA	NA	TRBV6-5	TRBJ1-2	TGTGCCAGCAGCCCCCCGGGGAACACTAACTATGGCTACACCTTC	CASSPPGNTNYGYTF
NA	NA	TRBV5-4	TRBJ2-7	TGTGCCAGCAGCTCGCAGGAATCCTACGAGCAGTACTTC	CASSSQESYEQYF
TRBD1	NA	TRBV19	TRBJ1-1	TGTGCCAGTACACCCCCGGGACAGGGGGTGTTCACTGAAGCTTTCTTT	CASTPPGQGVFTEAFF
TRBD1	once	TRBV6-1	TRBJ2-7	TGTGCCAGCAGTTCACTCGGGACAGGGGCTGGGGAGCAGTACTTC	CASSSLGTGAGEQYF
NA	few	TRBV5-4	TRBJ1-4	TGTGCCAGCAGCTTGGAACGGGGAGAGGAAAAACTGTTTTTT	CASSLERGEEKLFF
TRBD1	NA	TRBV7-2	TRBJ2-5	TGTGCCAGCAGCTTCGGACAGGGGGGGCGCGAGACCCAGTACTTC	CASSFGQGGRETQYF
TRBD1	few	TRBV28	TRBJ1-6	TGTGCCAGCAGTTTAGGGACAGACATAGGACCCCTCCACTTT	CASSLGTDIGPLHF
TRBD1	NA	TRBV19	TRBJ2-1	TGTGCCAGTAGTATTACCGGGACAGGGGTCGATGAGCAGTTCTTC	CASSITGTGVDEQFF
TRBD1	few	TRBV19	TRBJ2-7	TGTGCCAGTAGTAGTACCGGGACAGGATACTACGAGCAGTACTTC	CASSSTGTGYYEQYF
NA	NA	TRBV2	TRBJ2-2	TGTGCCAGCAGTGAAATAAGGTCAGGGCTCACCGGGGAGCTGTTTTTT	CASSEIRSGLTGELFF
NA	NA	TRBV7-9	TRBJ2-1	TGTGCCAGCAGCGACACTAGAGGAGGGCGGAATGAGCAGTTCTTC	CASSDTRGGRNEQFF
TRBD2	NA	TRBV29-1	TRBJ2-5	TGCAGCCATGGGACTAGCGGACTCCAAGAGACCCAGTACTTC	CSHGTSGLQETQYF
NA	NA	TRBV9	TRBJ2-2	TGTGCCAGCAGACGGGACACGGTTACCGGGGAGCTGTTTTTT	CASRRDTVTGELFF
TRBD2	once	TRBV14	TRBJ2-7	TGTGCCAGCAGCCATCAAGGAGCGGGGTCCGAGCAGTACTTC	CASSHQGAGSEQYF